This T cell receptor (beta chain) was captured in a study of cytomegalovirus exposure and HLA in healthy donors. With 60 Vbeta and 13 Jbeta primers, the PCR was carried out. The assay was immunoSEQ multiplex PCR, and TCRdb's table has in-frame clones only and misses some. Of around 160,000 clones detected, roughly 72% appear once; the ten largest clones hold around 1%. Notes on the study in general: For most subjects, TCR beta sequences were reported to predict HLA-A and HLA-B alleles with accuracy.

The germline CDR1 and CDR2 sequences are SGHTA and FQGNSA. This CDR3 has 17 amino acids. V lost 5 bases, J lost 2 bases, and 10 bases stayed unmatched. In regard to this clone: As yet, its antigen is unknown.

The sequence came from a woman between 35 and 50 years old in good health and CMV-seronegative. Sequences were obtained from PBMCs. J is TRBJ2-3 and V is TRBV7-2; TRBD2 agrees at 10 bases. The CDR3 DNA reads TGTGCCAGCAGCCATCGCCCCCTAGCGGGAGCCACAGATACGCAGTATTTT. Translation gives CASSHRPLAGATDTQYF.